The rows below give T cell receptor beta chains drawn from one sample of a study of T cell responses to AZD1222 COVID-19 vaccine. The table came from immunoSEQ multiplex PCR; TCRdb's copy has only in-frame clones and leaves some out. The data contain fewer than 120,000 clones, around 90% of them singletons. The sequencing here drew on peripheral blood, taken on day 0 of AZD1222 vaccination. The receptor set was obtained from an adult in good health. Both conserved end residues are part of each CDR3. Each record gives: clone size, D gene, V gene, J gene, CDR3 DNA, CDR3 protein. The D gene is left open where the match is weak. The listing skips clone size in some rows; elsewhere it reads once, few, many or a size class.

>NA|TRBD2|TRBV14|TRBJ2-3
TGTGCCAGCAGCCAAAAAGCGGGGGGAAGCACAGATACGCAGTATTTT
CASSQKAGGSTDTQYF
>NA|NA|TRBV7-9|TRBJ2-2
TGTGCCAGCAGCTCCGGATCGGGTCTAGCCGGGGAGCTGTTTTTT
CASSSGSGLAGELFF
>NA|NA|TRBV5-6|TRBJ1-1
TGTGCCAGCAGGTCGCTAGGGGACGCTAGAAACGCTGAAGCTTTCTTT
CASRSLGDARNAEAFF
>NA|TRBD1|TRBV7-9|TRBJ1-1
TGTGCCAGCAGTTTACAGGGGTTGGAAGCTTTCTTT
CASSLQGLEAFF
>NA|NA|TRBV5-1|TRBJ1-6
TGCGCCAGCAGCATCGGACACCCGGGGGCCCTCCACTTT
CASSIGHPGALHF
>NA|TRBD2|TRBV3-1/TRBV3-2|TRBJ2-1
TGTGCCAGCAGCCGTAAGACTAGCGGGGACAATGAGCAGTTCTTC
CASSRKTSGDNEQFF
>NA|NA|TRBV24-1|TRBJ2-3
TGTGCCACCAGTGAGCCTTTTTCAGATACGCAGTATTTT
CATSEPFSDTQYF
>NA|NA|TRBV29-1|TRBJ1-1
TGCAGCGTCCGGGGATGGGACACTGAAGCTTTCTTT
CSVRGWDTEAFF
>once|NA|TRBV18|TRBJ2-5
TGTGCCAGCTCACGCAGGGCAACCCAAGAGACCCAGTACTTC
CASSRRATQETQYF
>NA|TRBD1|TRBV19|TRBJ1-2
TGTGCCAGTAGTATTCGAGGGGGCGCTGACTATGGCTACACCTTC
CASSIRGGADYGYTF
>NA|TRBD1|TRBV28|TRBJ1-1
TGTGCCAGCAGTTCGGGGACAGGGATGAACACTGAAGCTTTCTTT
CASSSGTGMNTEAFF
>NA|TRBD1|TRBV15|TRBJ1-1
TGTGCCACCAGCGTGACCGGACAGGAGGACACTGAAGCTTTCTTT
CATSVTGQEDTEAFF
>NA|NA|TRBV30|TRBJ2-1
TGTGCCTGGAGTGGACACCCCGACAATGAGCAGTTCTTC
CAWSGHPDNEQFF
>NA|NA|TRBV7-9|TRBJ1-2
TGTGCCAGCGGCGTGTATGGCTACACCTTC
CASGVYGYTF
>NA|NA|TRBV2|TRBJ1-5
TGTGCCAGCAGCCGATTTGGGCAGCCCCAGCATTTT
CASSRFGQPQHF
>NA|NA|TRBV19|TRBJ1-5
TGTGCCAGTAGTCGTGGCCTTGCAGGTCCCCAGCATTTT
CASSRGLAGPQHF
>NA|NA|TRBV6-1|TRBJ2-2
TGTGCCAGCAGTGAAAGGGACGGGGACGCCGGGGAGCTGTTTTTT
CASSERDGDAGELFF
>NA|NA|TRBV4-1|TRBJ2-7
TGCGCCAGCAGCCAAGCACTCACGGGAGAGCAGTACTTC
CASSQALTGEQYF
>NA|NA|TRBV27|TRBJ2-7
TGTGCCAGCAGTCTCAGACAGCGAGGGGTGTACGAGCAGTACTTC
CASSLRQRGVYEQYF
>NA|NA|TRBV19|TRBJ2-3
TGTGCCAGTTCAAGACTGAGCACAGATACGCAGTATTTT
CASSRLSTDTQYF
>NA|NA|TRBV14|TRBJ1-1
TGTGCCAGCAGCCAACTAACACCTCCGAACACTGAAGCTTTCTTT
CASSQLTPPNTEAFF
>NA|TRBD1|TRBV2|TRBJ2-7
TGTGCCAGCAGGAGGACAGGGTTCAACGAGCAGTACTTC
CASRRTGFNEQYF
>NA|TRBD1|TRBV9|TRBJ2-2
TGTGCCAGCAGCGTACGGGACAGGGGCACCGGGGAGCTGTTTTTT
CASSVRDRGTGELFF
>NA|NA|TRBV29-1|TRBJ1-2
TGCAGCGTTGAAGATCTTTCAGGCCGCGGGAATGGCTACACCTTC
CSVEDLSGRGNGYTF
>NA|NA|TRBV9|TRBJ1-1
TGTGCCAGCAGCCCGGCGGAGTGGGCCCAAGCTTTCTTT
CASSPAEWAQAFF
>NA|NA|TRBV7-9|TRBJ1-3
TGTGCCAGCAGCCTCAGGGCCCGCTCCGGAAACACCATATATTTT
CASSLRARSGNTIYF
>NA|NA|TRBV18|TRBJ2-2
TGTGCCAGCTCACCACAGGACAGACGGAACACCGGGGAGCTGTTTTTT
CASSPQDRRNTGELFF
>NA|TRBD1|TRBV28|TRBJ1-2
TGTGCCAGCTTGGACAGGGGGGACTATGGCTACACCTTC
CASLDRGDYGYTF
>NA|TRBD1|TRBV9|TRBJ1-5
TGTGCCAGCAGCTCCCACCGAGGGGGCGGGGGCAATCAGCCCCAGCATTTT
CASSSHRGGGGNQPQHF
>NA|NA|TRBV11-2|TRBJ2-7
TGTGCCAGCAGCTTAGCGGGGTACACCAACAACGAGCAGTACTTC
CASSLAGYTNNEQYF
>NA|NA|TRBV5-5|TRBJ1-1
TGTGCCAGCAGCTTAGAGGGGCCCAAGAACACTGAAGCTTTCTTT
CASSLEGPKNTEAFF
>NA|TRBD1|TRBV2|TRBJ1-2
TGTGCCAACCTACCCGGGACAGGATTTAACTATGGCTACACCTTC
CANLPGTGFNYGYTF
>few|NA|TRBV2|TRBJ1-3
TGTGCCAGCAGTGAAGCCAGGGAGGTGCACACCATATATTTT
CASSEAREVHTIYF
>once|NA|TRBV7-9|TRBJ1-2
TGTGCCAGCAGCTTAGGGCCGGCCACCAACTTC
CASSLGPATNF
>NA|NA|TRBV6-4|TRBJ2-3
TGTGCCAGCAGCCCCCGGGACCACCGCACAGATACGCAGTATTTT
CASSPRDHRTDTQYF
>NA|NA|TRBV5-1|TRBJ2-1
TGCGCCAGCAGCTTGGGGCTAGATAGGGGTGAGCAGTTCTTC
CASSLGLDRGEQFF
>once|TRBD1|TRBV6-5|TRBJ1-5
TGTGCCAGCAGCCGACAGGGAGGAGGTAATCAGCCCCAGCATTTT
CASSRQGGGNQPQHF